The rows below give T cell receptor beta chains drawn from one sample of a study of breast tumors, draining lymph nodes, adjacent tissues. One entry per CDR3 protein results from TCRdb running MiXCR on the multiplex PCR reads. The sample lists about 150,000 distinct CDR3 sequences; approximately 32% were seen once. The sample was axillary lymph node tissue. These receptors all come from a female donor with breast cancer. Some clones in this sample may be carry-over from other donors' samples. CDR3s include the opening cysteine and the closing phenylalanine or tryptophan. A D gene is named only where the DNA matches it firmly. Only part of the rows carry a size: once, few, many, or a class if the clone is expanded.

cdr3_length clone_size d_call j_call v_call cdr3_aa cdr3_nt
15 . TRBD1 TRBJ1-6 TRBV9 CACSATGQDRSPLHF TGTGCCTGTAGCGCTACGGGACAGGACAGATCACCCCTCCACTTT
15 many . TRBJ2-6 TRBV19 CASTNEWPGANVLTF TGTGCCAGCACCAATGAGTGGCCTGGGGCCAACGTCCTGACTTTC
14 . TRBD2 TRBJ2-3 TRBV20-1 CSGSGGLVADTQYF TGCAGCGGAAGCGGGGGACTAGTAGCTGATACGCAGTATTTT
15 many TRBD1 TRBJ1-6 TRBV6-1 CASSDRDSNNSPLHF TGTGCCAGCAGTGACCGGGACAGTAATAATTCACCCCTCCACTTT
16 many TRBD1 TRBJ1-5 TRBV6-1 CASRQGGAGSNQPQHF TGTGCCAGCAGGCAAGGGGGCGCGGGGAGCAATCAGCCCCAGCATTTT
16 few TRBD2 TRBJ2-2 TRBV6-6 CASSHRPSGGAGELFF TGTGCCAGCAGTCATCGACCTAGCGGGGGGGCCGGGGAGCTGTTTTTT
15 many TRBD1 TRBJ1-6 TRBV6-6 CASSYSGQGFSPLHF TGTGCCAGCAGTTACTCGGGACAGGGATTTTCACCCCTCCACTTT
13 many . TRBJ2-2 TRBV9 CASSVGNTGELFF TGTGCCAGCAGCGTGGGGAACACCGGGGAGCTGTTTTTT
18 many TRBD2 TRBJ2-1 TRBV12-5 CASGLVPTSGSSYNEQFF TGTGCTAGTGGTTTGGTACCCACTAGCGGGAGCTCCTACAATGAGCAGTTCTTC
14 many . TRBJ1-2 TRBV7-2 CASSRPGSVHGYTF TGTGCCAGCAGCCGCCCTGGGTCAGTACATGGCTACACCTTC
11 few . TRBJ1-2 TRBV28 CAGNVDSGYTF TGTGCCGGCAACGTAGACTCTGGCTACACCTTC
18 many TRBD1 TRBJ1-5 TRBV6-1 CASSPGTDSLPSNQPQHF TGTGCCAGCAGCCCCGGGACAGACTCGTTACCTAGCAATCAGCCCCAGCATTTT
14 . . TRBJ2-3 TRBV7-8 CASSPYRSLDTQYF TGTGCCAGCAGCCCCTACAGGAGTCTAGATACGCAGTATTTT
16 . . TRBJ2-1 TRBV10-1 CASSDLATGSYNEQFF TGCGCCAGCAGTGATCTAGCTACCGGTTCCTACAATGAGCAGTTCTTC
13 many . TRBJ1-2 TRBV29-1 CSVEGGSFYGYTF TGCAGCGTCGAGGGGGGCAGTTTCTATGGCTACACCTTC
13 many . TRBJ1-2 TRBV3-1 CASSQEGAGGYTF TGTGCCAGCAGCCAGGAGGGTGCGGGTGGCTACACCTTC
17 many TRBD1 TRBJ1-2 TRBV7-2 CASSSPGQGVHLHGYTF TGTGCCAGCAGCTCCCCGGGACAGGGAGTTCATCTGCATGGCTACACCTTC
15 . . TRBJ1-1 TRBV6-6 CASSHEVGRGAEAFF TGTGCCAGCAGTCACGAAGTGGGCCGAGGGGCTGAAGCTTTCTTT
17 . TRBD2 TRBJ2-3 TRBV7-2 CASSLAPGGGPTDTQYF TGTGCCAGCAGCTTAGCGCCGGGCGGGGGGCCCACAGATACGCAGTATTTT
15 many . TRBJ1-4 TRBV6-5 CASSHSGTPNEKLFF TGTGCCAGCAGTCACTCCGGGACACCTAATGAAAAACTGTTTTTT
14 . . TRBJ1-2 TRBV5-4 CASSSQGHGGGYTF TGTGCCAGCAGCTCACAGGGCCATGGAGGTGGCTACACCTTC
16 many . TRBJ2-5 TRBV30 CAWSDPTSRGGETQYF TGTGCCTGGAGTGACCCCACAAGCAGGGGCGGAGAGACCCAGTACTTC
12 many . TRBJ2-7 TRBV7-9 CASSLGTYEQYF TGTGCCAGCAGCTTAGGGACCTACGAGCAGTACTTC
14 . TRBD1 TRBJ1-4 TRBV2 CASKTGSSNEKLFF TGTGCCAGCAAGACAGGGTCCTCTAATGAAAAACTGTTTTTT
16 many TRBD1 TRBJ2-3 TRBV24-1 CATSDLRDRGTDTQYF TGTGCCACCAGTGATTTACGGGACAGGGGCACAGATACGCAGTATTTT
13 many . TRBJ1-2 TRBV7-2 CASSARENYGYTF TGTGCCAGCAGCGCAAGGGAAAACTATGGCTACACCTTC
16 . TRBD1 TRBJ1-5 TRBV6-2/TRBV6-3 CASRKILQGNQETQHF TGTGCCAGCAGGAAGATCTTACAGGGGAACCAAGAGACCCAGCATTTT
14 many TRBD2 TRBJ2-1 TRBV20-1 CSAITSGGGNEQFF TGCAGTGCTATAACTAGCGGGGGGGGCAATGAGCAGTTCTTC
15 many . TRBJ1-5 TRBV6-4 CASRPWAGVFQPQHF TGTGCCAGCAGACCATGGGCAGGGGTTTTTCAGCCCCAGCATTTT
14 . . TRBJ2-1 TRBV7-8 CASSLGQENNEQFF TGTGCCAGCAGCTTAGGACAGGAGAACAATGAGCAGTTCTTC
15 few TRBD1 TRBJ2-3 TRBV6-1 CASTQDRVSTDTRYF TGTGCCAGCACGCAAGACAGGGTGAGCACAGATACGCGGTATTTT
14 many TRBD1 TRBJ1-6 TRBV7-6 CASSPGTGGSPLHF TGTGCCAGCAGCCCAGGGACAGGGGGGTCACCCCTCCACTTT
16 many TRBD2 TRBJ2-1 TRBV5-1 CASFLRSLAGINEQFF TGCGCCAGCTTCCTGCGTTCGCTAGCGGGGATCAATGAGCAGTTCTTC
14 . . TRBJ1-6 TRBV7-3 CASSLMGGNSPLHF TGTGCCAGCAGCTTAATGGGGGGGAATTCACCCCTCCACTTT
15 . . TRBJ1-3 TRBV20-1 CSALTLRGAGNTIYF TGCAGTGCACTTACCCTCCGGGGGGCTGGAAACACCATATATTTT
13 many . TRBJ1-2 TRBV9 CASSPDGQYGHTF TGTGCCAGCAGCCCAGATGGACAGTATGGCCACACCTTC